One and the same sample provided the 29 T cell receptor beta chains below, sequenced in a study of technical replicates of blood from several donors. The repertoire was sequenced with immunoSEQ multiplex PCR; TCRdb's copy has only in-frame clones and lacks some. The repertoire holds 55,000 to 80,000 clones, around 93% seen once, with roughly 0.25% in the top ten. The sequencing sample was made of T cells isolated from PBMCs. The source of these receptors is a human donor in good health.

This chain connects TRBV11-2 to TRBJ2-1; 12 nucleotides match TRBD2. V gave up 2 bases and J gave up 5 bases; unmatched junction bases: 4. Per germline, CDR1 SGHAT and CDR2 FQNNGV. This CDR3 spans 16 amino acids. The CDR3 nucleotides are TGTGCCAGCAGCTTATGGACTAGCGGGATCGACAATGAGCAGTTCTTC. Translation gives CASSLWTSGIDNEQFF. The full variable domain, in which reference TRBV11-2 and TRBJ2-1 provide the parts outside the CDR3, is EAGVAQSPRYKIIEKRQSVAFWCNPISGHATLYWYQQILGQGPKLLIQFQNNGVVDDSQLPKDRFSAERLKGVDSTLKIQPAKLEDSAVYLCASSLWTSGIDNEQFFGPGTRLTVL.

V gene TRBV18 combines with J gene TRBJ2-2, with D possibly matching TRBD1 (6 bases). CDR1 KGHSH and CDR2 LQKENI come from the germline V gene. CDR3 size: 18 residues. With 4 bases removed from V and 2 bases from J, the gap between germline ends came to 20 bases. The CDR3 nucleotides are TGTGCCAGCTCACGGGGTAAAGGGCAGGGGAAAAACACCGGGGAGCTGTTTTTT. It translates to CASSRGKGQGKNTGELFF.

The CDR3 DNA sequence: TGTGGACCGGGACACCAAACCCATCAGCCCCAGCATTTT. Encoded protein: CGPGHQTHQPQHF. V and J are TRBV2 and TRBJ1-5; weak D call: TRBD1 (6 bases). The CDR3 contains 13 residues. CDR1 SNHLY and CDR2 FYNNEI come from the germline V gene.

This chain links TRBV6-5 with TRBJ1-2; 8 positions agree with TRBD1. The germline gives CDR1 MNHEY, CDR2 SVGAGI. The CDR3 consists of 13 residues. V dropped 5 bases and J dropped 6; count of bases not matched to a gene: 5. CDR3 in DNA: TGTGCCAGCAGTAATGACAGGGGCGATGGCTACACCTTC. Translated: CASSNDRGDGYTF.

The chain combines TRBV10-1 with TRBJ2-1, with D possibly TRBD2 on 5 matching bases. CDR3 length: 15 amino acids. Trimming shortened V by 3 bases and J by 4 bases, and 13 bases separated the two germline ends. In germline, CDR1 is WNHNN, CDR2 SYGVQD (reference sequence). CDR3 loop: CASSEYRGSYNEQFF. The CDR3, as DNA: TGCGCCAGCAGTGAATACCGGGGATCATACAATGAGCAGTTCTTC.

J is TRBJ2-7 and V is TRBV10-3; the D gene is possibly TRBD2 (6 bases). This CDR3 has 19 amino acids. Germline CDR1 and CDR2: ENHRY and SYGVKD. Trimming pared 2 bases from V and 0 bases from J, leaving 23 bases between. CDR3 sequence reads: CAISEPNNPRRDSSYEQYF. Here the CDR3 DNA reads TGTGCCATCAGTGAGCCGAACAATCCCCGCCGGGACTCCTCCTACGAGCAGTACTTC.

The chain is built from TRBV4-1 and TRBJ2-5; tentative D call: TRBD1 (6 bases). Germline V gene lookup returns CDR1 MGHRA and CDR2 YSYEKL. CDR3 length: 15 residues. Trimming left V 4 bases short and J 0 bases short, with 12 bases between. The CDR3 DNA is TGCGCCAGCAGCCTCTCACAGGGATACCAAGAGACCCAGTACTTC. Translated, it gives CASSLSQGYQETQYF.

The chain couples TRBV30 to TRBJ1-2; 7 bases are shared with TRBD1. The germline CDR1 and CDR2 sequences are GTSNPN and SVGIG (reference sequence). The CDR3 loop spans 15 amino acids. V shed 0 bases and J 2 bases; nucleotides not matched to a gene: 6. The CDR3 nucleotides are TGTGCCTGGAGTGTTACCGGGACAGCGAACTATGGCTACACCTTC. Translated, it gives CAWSVTGTANYGYTF.

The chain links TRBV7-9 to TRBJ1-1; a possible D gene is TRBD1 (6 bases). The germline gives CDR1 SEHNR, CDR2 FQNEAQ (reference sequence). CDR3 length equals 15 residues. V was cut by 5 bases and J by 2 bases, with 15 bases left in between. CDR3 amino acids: CASSPQGEINTEAFF. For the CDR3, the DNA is TGTGCCAGCAGCCCACAGGGAGAGATAAACACTGAAGCTTTCTTT.

CDR3 region: CATHLEDADTQYF. The DNA of the CDR3 is TGTGCCACCCACCTGGAGGATGCAGATACGCAGTATTTT. The rearrangement uses TRBV6-5 and TRBJ2-3; maybe TRBD2 (5 bases). CDR1 and CDR2 (germline): MNHEY, SVGAGI. The CDR3 runs 13 residues. Trimming stripped 10 bases from V and 4 bases from J, with 15 bases between.

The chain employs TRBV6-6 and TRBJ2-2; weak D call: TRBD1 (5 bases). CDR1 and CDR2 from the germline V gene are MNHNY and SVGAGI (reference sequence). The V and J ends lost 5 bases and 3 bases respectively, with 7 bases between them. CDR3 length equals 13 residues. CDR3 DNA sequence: TGTGCCAGCAGTCCAGGGTACACCGGGGAGCTGTTTTTT. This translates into CASSPGYTGELFF.

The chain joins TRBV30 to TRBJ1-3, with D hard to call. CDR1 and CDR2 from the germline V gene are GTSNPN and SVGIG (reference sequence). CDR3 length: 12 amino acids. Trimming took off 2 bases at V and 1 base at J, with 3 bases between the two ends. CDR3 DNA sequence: TGTGCCTGGAGTTCGTCTGGAAACACCATATATTTT. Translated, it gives CAWSSSGNTIYF.

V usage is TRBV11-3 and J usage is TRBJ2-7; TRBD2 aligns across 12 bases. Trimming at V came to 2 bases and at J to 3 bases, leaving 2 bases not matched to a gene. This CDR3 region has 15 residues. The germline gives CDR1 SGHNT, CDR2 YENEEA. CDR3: CASSLTSGRNYEQYF. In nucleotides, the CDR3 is TGTGCCAGCAGCTTAACTAGCGGGAGGAACTACGAGCAGTACTTC.

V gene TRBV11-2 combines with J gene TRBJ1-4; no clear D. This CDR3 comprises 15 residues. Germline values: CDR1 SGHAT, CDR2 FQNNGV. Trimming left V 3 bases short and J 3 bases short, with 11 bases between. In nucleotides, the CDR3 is TGTGCCAGCAGCTTTTACTACGGGGCTAATGAAAAACTGTTTTTT. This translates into CASSFYYGANEKLFF.

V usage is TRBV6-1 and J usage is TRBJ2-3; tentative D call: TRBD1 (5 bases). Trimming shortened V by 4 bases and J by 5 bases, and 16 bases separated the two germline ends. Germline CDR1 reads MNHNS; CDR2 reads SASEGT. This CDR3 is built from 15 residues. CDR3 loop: CASSVPSRVRDTQYF. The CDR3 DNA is TGTGCCAGCAGTGTTCCGTCCAGGGTCCGAGATACGCAGTATTTT.

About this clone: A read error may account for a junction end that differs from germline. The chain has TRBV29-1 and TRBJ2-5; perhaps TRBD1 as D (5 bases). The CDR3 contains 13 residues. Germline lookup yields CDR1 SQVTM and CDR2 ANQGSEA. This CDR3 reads CSAERGAGETQYF. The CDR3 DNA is TGCAGCGCTGAAAGGGGCGCTGGGGAGACCCAGTACTTC.

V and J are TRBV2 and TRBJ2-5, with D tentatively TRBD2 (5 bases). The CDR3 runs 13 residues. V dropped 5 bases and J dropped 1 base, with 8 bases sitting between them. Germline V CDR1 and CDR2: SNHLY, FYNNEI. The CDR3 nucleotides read TGTGCCAGCAGTCGGACTGGCCAAGAGACCCAGTACTTC. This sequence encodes CASSRTGQETQYF.

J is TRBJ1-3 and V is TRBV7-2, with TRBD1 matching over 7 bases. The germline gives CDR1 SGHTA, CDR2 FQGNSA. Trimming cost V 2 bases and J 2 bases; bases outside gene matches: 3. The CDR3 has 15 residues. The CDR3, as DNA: TGTGCCAGCAGCTTAACCGACAGGGCTGGAAACACCATATATTTT. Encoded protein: CASSLTDRAGNTIYF.

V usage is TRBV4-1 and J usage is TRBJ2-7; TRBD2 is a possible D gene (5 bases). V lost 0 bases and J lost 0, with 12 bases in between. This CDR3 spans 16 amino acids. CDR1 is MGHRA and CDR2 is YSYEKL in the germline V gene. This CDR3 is CASSQDEGYDSYEQYF. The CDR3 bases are TGCGCCAGCAGCCAAGATGAGGGTTACGACTCCTACGAGCAGTACTTC.

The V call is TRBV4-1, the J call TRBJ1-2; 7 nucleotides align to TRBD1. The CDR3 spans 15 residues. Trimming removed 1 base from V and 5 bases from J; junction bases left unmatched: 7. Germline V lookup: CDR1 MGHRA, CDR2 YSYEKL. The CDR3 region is CASSQGAGGVYGYTF. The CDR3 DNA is TGCGCCAGCAGCCAAGGGGCAGGGGGAGTTTATGGCTACACCTTC.

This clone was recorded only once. Here the CDR3 DNA reads TGTGCCAGCAGCTTAGCCCCAGGGGTGAACACTGAAGCTTTCTTT. Its translation: CASSLAPGVNTEAFF. This chain joins TRBV7-9 and TRBJ1-1; possible D gene TRBD1, 6 bases. With 0 bases removed from V and 0 bases from J, the gap between germline ends came to 8 bases. In germline, CDR1 is SEHNR, CDR2 FQNEAQ (reference sequence). The CDR3 spans 15 residues.

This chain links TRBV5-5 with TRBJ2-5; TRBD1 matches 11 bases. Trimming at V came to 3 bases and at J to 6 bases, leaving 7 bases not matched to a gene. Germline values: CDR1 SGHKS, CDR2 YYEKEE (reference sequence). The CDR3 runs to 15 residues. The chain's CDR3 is CASSSGQGVGKTQYF. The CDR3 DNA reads TGTGCCAGCAGCTCGGGACAGGGGGTAGGAAAGACCCAGTACTTC.

The CDR3 nucleotides read TGTGCCAGCAGCCAACAGGGGAAGCTCATGAACACTGAAGCTTTCTTT. Residues: CASSQQGKLMNTEAFF. This rearrangement joins TRBV5-6 to TRBJ1-1; the match to TRBD1 covers 7 bases. Germline V gene sequence: CDR1 SGHDT, CDR2 YYEEEE. The CDR3 extends over 16 amino acids. V was clipped by 4 bases and J by 0 bases; unmatched bases: 9.

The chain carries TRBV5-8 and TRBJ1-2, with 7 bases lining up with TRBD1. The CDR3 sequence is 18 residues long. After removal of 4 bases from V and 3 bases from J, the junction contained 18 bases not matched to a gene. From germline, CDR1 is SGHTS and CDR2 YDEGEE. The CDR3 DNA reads TGTGCCAGCAGCGTGGGGTGGGACAGCAAGATCTTCCACTATGGCTACACCTTC. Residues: CASSVGWDSKIFHYGYTF.

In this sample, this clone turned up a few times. The CDR3 is CASSPLARGRALGEAFF. The CDR3 nucleotides read TGTGCCAGCAGCCCCCTAGCTCGGGGGAGGGCCTTGGGTGAAGCTTTCTTT. The J gene is TRBJ1-1, the V gene TRBV5-8, with a possible D match to TRBD1 (5 bases). The CDR3 extends over 17 amino acids. The ends were cut back, 4 bases at V and 7 bases at J, with 26 bases in the middle. Germline V gene data show CDR1 as SGHTS and CDR2 as YDEGEE.

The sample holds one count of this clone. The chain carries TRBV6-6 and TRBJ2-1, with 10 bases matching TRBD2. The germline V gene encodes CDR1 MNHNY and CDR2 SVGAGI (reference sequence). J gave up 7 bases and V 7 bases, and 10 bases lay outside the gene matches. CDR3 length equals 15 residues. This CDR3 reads CASTESGGAGNEQFF. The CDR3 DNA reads TGTGCCAGCACCGAAAGCGGGGGGGCCGGTAATGAGCAGTTCTTC.

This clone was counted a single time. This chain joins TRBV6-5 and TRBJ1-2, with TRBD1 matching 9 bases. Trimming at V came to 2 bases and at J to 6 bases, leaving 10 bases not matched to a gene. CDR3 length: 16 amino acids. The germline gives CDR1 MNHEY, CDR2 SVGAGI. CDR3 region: CASSYGRPRTGDGYTF. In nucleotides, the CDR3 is TGTGCCAGCAGTTACGGACGCCCACGGACAGGGGATGGCTACACCTTC.

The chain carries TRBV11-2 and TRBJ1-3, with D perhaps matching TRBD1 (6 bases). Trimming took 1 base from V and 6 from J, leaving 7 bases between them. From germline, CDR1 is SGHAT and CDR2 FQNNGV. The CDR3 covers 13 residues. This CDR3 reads CASSLAGENTIYF. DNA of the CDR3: TGTGCCAGCAGCTTAGCAGGGGAAAACACCATATATTTT.

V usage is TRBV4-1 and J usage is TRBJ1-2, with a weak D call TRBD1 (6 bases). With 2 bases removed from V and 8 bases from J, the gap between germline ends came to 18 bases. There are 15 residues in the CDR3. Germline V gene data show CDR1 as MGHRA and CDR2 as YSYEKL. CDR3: CASSQPQGRPGGYTF. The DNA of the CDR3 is TGCGCCAGCAGCCAACCGCAGGGGCGTCCAGGCGGCTACACCTTC.